The clone carrying this T cell receptor beta chain was detected once. The CDR3 consists of 16 residues. V was pared by 0 bases and J by 3 bases, with 4 bases of the junction left unmatched. Germline V gene sequence: CDR1 MNHEY, CDR2 SMNVEV (reference sequence). In the study's own analysis: Amplified reference gene primers provided the basis for estimating nucleated cell counts. Sequencing used immunoSEQ multiplex PCR; TCRdb keeps in-frame clones, though not all of them. V, J and clone size were drawn from that table, and D and trimming were deduced from the DNA. Of approximately 220,000 clones in the sample, 75% to 90% were seen once. The data derive from a study of blood T cell repertoires in COVID-19. Background on the study: Acute and convalescent COVID-19 specimens originated in the United States, Italy and Spain. Sample material is recorded as cDNA or gDNA derived from T cells, B-cell-depleted T cells, or PBMCs.

Sequenced: peripheral blood. The clonotype originates from a man in his forties or fifties with acute or convalescent COVID-19. The chain uses TRBV27 and TRBJ2-2; 7 bases are shared with TRBD1. The CDR3 DNA follows: TGTGCCAGCAGTTTATCTGGACAGGTCTACACCGGGGAGCTGTTTTTT. Its translation is CASSLSGQVYTGELFF.